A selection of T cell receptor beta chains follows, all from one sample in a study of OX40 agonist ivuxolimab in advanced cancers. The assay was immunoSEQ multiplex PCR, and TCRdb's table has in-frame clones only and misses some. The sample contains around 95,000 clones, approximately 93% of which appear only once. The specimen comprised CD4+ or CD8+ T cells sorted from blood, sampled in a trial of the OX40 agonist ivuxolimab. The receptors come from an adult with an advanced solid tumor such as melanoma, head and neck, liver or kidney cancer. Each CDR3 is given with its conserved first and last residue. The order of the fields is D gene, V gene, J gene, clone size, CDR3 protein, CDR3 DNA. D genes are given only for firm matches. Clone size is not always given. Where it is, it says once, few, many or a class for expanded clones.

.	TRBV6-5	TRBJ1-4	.	CASSRGSSTNEKLFF	TGTGCCAGCAGCCGCGGATCTTCAACTAATGAAAAACTGTTTTTT
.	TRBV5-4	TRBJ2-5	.	CASSQGETQYF	TGTGCCAGCAGCCAGGGAGAGACCCAGTACTTC
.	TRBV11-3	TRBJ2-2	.	CASSLAGFTGELFF	TGTGCCAGCAGCTTAGCAGGGTTTACCGGGGAGCTGTTTTTT
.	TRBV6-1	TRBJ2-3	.	CASSELLRPSTDTQYF	TGTGCCAGCAGTGAATTGCTAAGGCCTAGCACAGATACGCAGTATTTT
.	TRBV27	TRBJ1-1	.	CASLPFIDGNTEAFF	TGTGCCAGCTTACCCTTTATTGACGGGAACACTGAAGCTTTCTTT
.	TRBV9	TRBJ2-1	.	CASSEGTLSYNEQFF	TGTGCCAGCAGCGAGGGGACACTATCCTACAATGAGCAGTTCTTC
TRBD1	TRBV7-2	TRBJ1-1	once	CASNNHDRGHTEAFF	TGTGCCAGCAACAACCATGACAGGGGACACACTGAAGCTTTCTTT
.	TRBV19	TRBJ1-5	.	CASRSGFSNQPQHF	TGTGCCAGTCGGTCAGGCTTCAGCAATCAGCCCCAGCATTTT
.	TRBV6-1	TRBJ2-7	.	CASSERGWGSANLYEQYF	TGTGCCAGCAGTGAAAGGGGATGGGGGTCAGCGAACTTATACGAGCAGTACTTC
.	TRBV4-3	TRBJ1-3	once	CASSQVVGEGGNTIYF	TGCGCCAGCAGCCAAGTTGTAGGGGAGGGTGGAAACACCATATATTTT
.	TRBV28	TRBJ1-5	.	CASSLLTRGNQPQHF	TGTGCCAGCAGTTTATTGACCAGGGGAAATCAGCCCCAGCATTTT
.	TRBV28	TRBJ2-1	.	CASSTIGSINEQFF	TGTGCCAGCAGTACGATCGGCAGCATTAATGAGCAGTTCTTC
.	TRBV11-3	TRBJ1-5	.	CASSSTPWGPQHF	TGTGCCAGCAGCTCCACCCCGTGGGGGCCCCAGCATTTT
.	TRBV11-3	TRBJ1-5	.	CASRGGTGQQPQHF	TGTGCCAGCAGAGGCGGAACAGGACAACAGCCCCAGCATTTT
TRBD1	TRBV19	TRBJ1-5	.	CASSTAGGGQPQHF	TGTGCCAGTAGTACTGCAGGGGGGGGTCAGCCCCAGCATTTT
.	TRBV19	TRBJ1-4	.	CASSTQARNEKLFF	TGTGCCAGTAGTACACAGGCCCGGAATGAAAAACTGTTTTTT
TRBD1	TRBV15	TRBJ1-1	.	CATSRGDRGGTEAFF	TGTGCCACCAGCAGAGGAGACAGGGGTGGAACTGAAGCTTTCTTT
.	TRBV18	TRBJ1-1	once	CASSPSALGASTEAFF	TGTGCCAGCTCACCAAGCGCGCTAGGGGCCAGCACTGAAGCTTTCTTT
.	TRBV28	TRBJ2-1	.	CASSLLSHNEQFF	TGTGCCAGCAGTTTATTGTCTCACAATGAGCAGTTCTTC
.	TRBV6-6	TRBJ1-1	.	CASSYRSGQGPTGAFF	TGTGCCAGCAGTTACCGATCGGGGCAGGGCCCTACTGGAGCTTTCTTT
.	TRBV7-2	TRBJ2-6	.	CASSLDSNSGANVLTF	TGTGCCAGCAGCTTAGACTCTAACTCTGGGGCCAACGTCCTGACTTTC
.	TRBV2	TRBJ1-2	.	CASTFNYGYTF	TGTGCCAGCACTTTTAACTATGGCTACACCTTC
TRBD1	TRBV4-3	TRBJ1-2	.	CASSQDLRRAGQRHGYTF	TGCGCCAGCAGCCAAGATTTAAGGAGGGCGGGACAGAGGCATGGCTACACCTTC
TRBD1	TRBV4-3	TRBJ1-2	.	CASSPRQGNYGYTF	TGCGCCAGCAGCCCCAGACAGGGGAACTATGGCTACACCTTC
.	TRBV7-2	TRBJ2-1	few	CASSLRAGQYNEQFF	TGTGCCAGCAGCTTAAGGGCAGGGCAATACAATGAGCAGTTCTTC
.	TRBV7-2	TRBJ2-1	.	CASGLGRGLYNEQFF	TGTGCCAGCGGGCTGGGGCGGGGACTTTACAATGAGCAGTTCTTC
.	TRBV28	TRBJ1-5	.	CAGSRGRPNQPQHF	TGTGCCGGCTCCCGGGGGAGGCCGAATCAGCCCCAGCATTTT
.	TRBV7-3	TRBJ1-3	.	CASSVNGGANTIYF	TGTGCCAGCAGCGTGAATGGGGGGGCAAACACCATATATTTT
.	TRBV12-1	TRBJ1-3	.	CASSTRQGARLAGNTIYF	TGTGCCAGCAGCACAAGACAGGGGGCGCGTCTTGCTGGAAACACCATATATTTT
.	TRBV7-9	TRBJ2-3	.	CASSLDIELNTDTQYF	TGTGCCAGCAGCTTAGATATAGAACTAAACACAGATACGCAGTATTTT
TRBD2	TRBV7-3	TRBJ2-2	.	CASSPQGPFGRASGELFF	TGTGCCAGCAGCCCCCAGGGCCCCTTCGGGAGGGCCTCTGGGGAGCTGTTTTTT
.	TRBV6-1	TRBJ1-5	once	CASSPGPPRPQHF	TGTGCCAGCAGCCCCGGACCCCCTCGGCCCCAGCATTTT
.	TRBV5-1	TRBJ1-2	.	CASSLGRGQSDYGYTF	TGCGCCAGCAGCTTGGGTCGGGGACAATCCGACTATGGCTACACCTTC
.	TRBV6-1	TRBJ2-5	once	CASIGRGETQYF	TGTGCCAGCATAGGACGGGGGGAGACCCAGTACTTC
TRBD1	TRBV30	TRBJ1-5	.	CAWSHGQGGHQPQHF	TGTGCCTGGAGTCACGGACAGGGGGGGCATCAGCCCCAGCATTTT
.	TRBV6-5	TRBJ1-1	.	CASRGEMNTEAFF	TGTGCCAGCAGGGGGGAGATGAACACTGAAGCTTTCTTT
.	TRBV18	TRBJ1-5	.	CASSPAGGNQPQHF	TGTGCCAGCTCACCCGCTGGGGGCAATCAGCCCCAGCATTTT
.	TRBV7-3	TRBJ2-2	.	CASSSRNTGELFF	TGTGCCAGCAGCTCCAGGAACACCGGGGAGCTGTTTTTT
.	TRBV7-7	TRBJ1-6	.	CASSLTGHNSPPHF	TGTGCTAGCAGCTTAACAGGGCATAATTCACCCCCCCACTTT
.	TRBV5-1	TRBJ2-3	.	CASSAGSTDTQYF	TGCGCCAGCAGCGCGGGTAGCACAGATACGCAGTATTTT
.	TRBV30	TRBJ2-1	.	CAWSLLYEGNEQFF	TGTGCCTGGAGTCTCTTGTACGAGGGTAATGAGCAGTTCTTC
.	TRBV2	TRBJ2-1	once	CASSEGRSNEQFF	TGTGCCAGCAGTGAAGGCCGCAGCAATGAGCAGTTCTTC